A selection of T cell receptor beta chains follows, all from one sample in a study. TCRdb recomputed calls from the 5' RACE reads with MiXCR, one row per CDR3 protein. Found here are fewer than 80,000 distinct CDR3 sequences, roughly 23% of them singletons; the top ten hold 2.9%. The sample was memory CD4+ T cells sorted from a lymph node. The receptors originated from a female donor with breast cancer. CDR3s include the opening cysteine and the closing phenylalanine or tryptophan. Clone size, where shown, is once, few, many, or a class for clones that have expanded.

size: NA; V: TRBV7-2; CDR3: CASSPWSGGSDTQYF
size: NA; V: TRBV6-6; CDR3: CASRREGNTIYF
size: many; V: TRBV7-3; CDR3: CASSLVRDTEAFF
size: many; V: TRBV7-2; CDR3: CASSLTGFKYNEQFF
size: NA; V: TRBV5-6; CDR3: CASSLASYGPYF
size: few; V: TRBV12-3/TRBV12-4; CDR3: CASSKGGLFEQFF
size: few; V: TRBV28; CDR3: CASSSNYAGGYTF
size: NA; V: TRBV14; CDR3: CASSPTGYDYGYTF
size: NA; V: TRBV4-3; CDR3: CASNRIAQGQGGREQYF
size: few; V: TRBV20-1; CDR3: CSARQGADTEAFF
size: few; V: TRBV4-1; CDR3: CASSQDDSETQYF
size: few; V: TRBV20-1; CDR3: CSARGMARGYEQYF
size: NA; V: TRBV5-6; CDR3: CASSPPSRANVLTF
size: many; V: TRBV4-1; CDR3: CASSQDYRINSPLHF
size: few; V: TRBV20-1; CDR3: CSARVERVPTDTQYF
size: few; V: TRBV7-3; CDR3: CASSPSLAPSRDTQYF
size: NA; V: TRBV15; CDR3: CATVGQIGSQPQHF
size: few; V: TRBV5-1; CDR3: CASRGPNEKLFF
size: NA; V: TRBV19; CDR3: CASRARDTGNQPQHF
size: few; V: TRBV4-2; CDR3: CASSQTGDGNTIYF
size: few; V: TRBV27; CDR3: CASSGRRKETQYF
size: NA; V: TRBV20-1; CDR3: CSASITREGRGANYGYTF
size: few; V: TRBV6-5; CDR3: CASRSDSNYQAQHF
size: few; V: TRBV6-2/TRBV6-3; CDR3: CASSPYHQEQYF
size: many; V: TRBV20-1; CDR3: CSAGKTDTQYF
size: NA; V: TRBV5-5; CDR3: CASSLGGTSTYEQYF
size: NA; V: TRBV5-1; CDR3: CASSLETETQYF
size: few; V: TRBV7-3; CDR3: CASSLMGKGTGELFF
size: few; V: TRBV20-1; CDR3: CSASDRGMGYTF
size: NA; V: TRBV20-1; CDR3: CSARGHSGPEQYF
size: few; V: TRBV7-9; CDR3: CASSFGPETQYF
size: few; V: TRBV6-5; CDR3: CASRDPGSTDTQYF
size: NA; V: TRBV18; CDR3: CASSPNGRETQYF
size: NA; V: TRBV14; CDR3: CASSRRLAGQNEQFF
size: NA; V: TRBV20-1; CDR3: CSASGWEAGSPLHF
size: few; V: TRBV7-8; CDR3: CASSLATGPNYEQYF
size: many; V: TRBV5-1; CDR3: CASTLTGEGYNEQFF
size: many; V: TRBV20-1; CDR3: CSARGQNGELFF
size: NA; V: TRBV6-1; CDR3: CASSEHRGQGYNQPQHF
size: few; V: TRBV9; CDR3: CASSGTGSGDRAFF
size: NA; V: TRBV7-8; CDR3: CASSLTQGAEASF
size: few; V: TRBV3-1; CDR3: CASSPPGQGRGRETQYF
size: NA; V: TRBV29-1; CDR3: CSAPRTSGIGDEQFF